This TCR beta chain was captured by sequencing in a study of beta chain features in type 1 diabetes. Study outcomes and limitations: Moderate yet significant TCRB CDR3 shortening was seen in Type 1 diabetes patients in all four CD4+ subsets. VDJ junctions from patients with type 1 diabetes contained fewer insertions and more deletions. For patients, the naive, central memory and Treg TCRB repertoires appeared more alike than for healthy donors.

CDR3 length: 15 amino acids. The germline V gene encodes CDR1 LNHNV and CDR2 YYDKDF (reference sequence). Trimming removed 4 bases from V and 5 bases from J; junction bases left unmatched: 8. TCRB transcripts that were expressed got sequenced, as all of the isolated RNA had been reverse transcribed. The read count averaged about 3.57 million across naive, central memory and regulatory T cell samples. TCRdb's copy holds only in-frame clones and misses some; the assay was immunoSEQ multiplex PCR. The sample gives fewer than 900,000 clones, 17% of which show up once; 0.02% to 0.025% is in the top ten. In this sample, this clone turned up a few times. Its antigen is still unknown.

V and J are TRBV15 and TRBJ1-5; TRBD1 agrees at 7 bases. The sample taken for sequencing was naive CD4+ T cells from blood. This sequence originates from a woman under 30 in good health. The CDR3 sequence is CATSTLTGTDQPQHF. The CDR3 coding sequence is TGTGCCACCAGCACTTTGACAGGGACGGATCAGCCCCAGCATTTT.